This paragraph covers one T cell receptor beta chain sequence. Its antigen is unknown. The data belong to a study of cytomegalovirus exposure and HLA in healthy donors. Points from the study as a whole: The sole available immune exposure information was CMV serostatus. Three chains linked to CMV were shown in vitro to be specific for CMV antigens.

Germline lookup yields CDR1 SEHNR and CDR2 FQNEAQ (reference sequence). V lost 1 base to trimming and J lost 8 bases, with 14 bases between them. The CDR3 runs 14 residues. The study ran its PCR with 60 Vbeta and 13 Jbeta primers. The protocol was immunoSEQ multiplex PCR, while the TCRdb copy is restricted to in-frame clones and leaves out a portion. Of about 130,000 clones listed, around 78% are singletons. Donors were nominally healthy when sampled, though unrecorded immune exposures were likely. The J gene is TRBJ1-1, the V gene TRBV7-9, with D tentatively TRBD1 (6 bases). This TCR was recovered from a woman between 50 and 59 years old in good health and CMV-seronegative. The sample comprised PBMCs. CDR3 in DNA: TGTGCCAGCAGCTTAGAGGCACAGGGCGGGGAAGCTTTCTTT. Translated: CASSLEAQGGEAFF.